The 3 T cell receptor beta chains reported below all come from one sample, sequenced in a study of T-cell reconstitution after alpha-beta-depleted transplantation in children. Unique molecular identifiers were built into the TCRbeta library. Using its own MiXCR run on the PCR reads, TCRdb lists one record per CDR3 protein. The data contain some 500,000 distinct CDR3 sequences, 32% of them singletons. The sample here was PBMCs from the stem cell graft donor, taken from the stem cell graft. These receptor sequences come from a human donor who donated a stem cell graft to a child with aplastic anemia.

The CDR3 nucleotides read TGCGCCAGCAGCCCAACGTCAGGACAATTCTATGGCTACACCTTC. Translated, it gives CASSPTSGQFYGYTF. The genes are TRBV4-3 and TRBJ1-2; weak D call: TRBD1 (5 bases). The CDR3 loop spans 15 amino acids. CDR1 is LGHNA and CDR2 is YSLEER in the germline V gene. Trimming took off 4 bases at V and 4 bases at J, with 16 bases between the two ends.

This clonotype came up a few times. The chain has TRBV12-3 or TRBV12-4 and TRBJ2-5; the D is unclear. The CDR3 runs to 15 residues. The V and J ends lost 6 bases and 0 bases respectively, with 14 bases between them. Written as DNA, the CDR3 is TGTGCCAGCAGCCTCCTGGGCGGCCACCAAGAGACCCAGTACTTC. It translates to CASSLLGGHQETQYF.

J is TRBJ2-3 and V is TRBV4-3; 7 bases are shared with TRBD2. The CDR3 loop spans 16 amino acids. Germline CDR1 LGHNA, CDR2 YSLEER. The J segment lost 3 bases and the V segment lost 2 bases, leaving 8 bases of the junction unmatched. CDR3 residues: CASSQWYAGETDTQYF. For the CDR3, the DNA is TGCGCCAGCAGCCAATGGTACGCGGGAGAGACAGATACGCAGTATTTT.